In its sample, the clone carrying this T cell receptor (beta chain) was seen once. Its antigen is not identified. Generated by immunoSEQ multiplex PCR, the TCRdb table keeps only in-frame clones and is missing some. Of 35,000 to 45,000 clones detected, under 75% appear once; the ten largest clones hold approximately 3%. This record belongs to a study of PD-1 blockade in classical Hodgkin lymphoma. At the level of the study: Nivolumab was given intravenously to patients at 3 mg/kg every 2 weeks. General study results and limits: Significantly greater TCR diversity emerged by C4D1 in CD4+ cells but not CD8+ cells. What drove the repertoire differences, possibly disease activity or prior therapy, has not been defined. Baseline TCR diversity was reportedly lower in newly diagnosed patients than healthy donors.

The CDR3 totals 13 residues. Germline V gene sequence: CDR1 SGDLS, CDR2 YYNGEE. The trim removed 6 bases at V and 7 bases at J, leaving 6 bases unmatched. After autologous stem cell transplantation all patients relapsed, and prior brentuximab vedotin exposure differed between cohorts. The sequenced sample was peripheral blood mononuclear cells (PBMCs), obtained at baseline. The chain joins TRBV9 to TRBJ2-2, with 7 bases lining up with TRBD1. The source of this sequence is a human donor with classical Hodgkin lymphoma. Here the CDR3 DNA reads TGTGCCAGCAAGACAGGGACGGACGGGGAGCTGTTTTTT. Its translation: CASKTGTDGELFF.